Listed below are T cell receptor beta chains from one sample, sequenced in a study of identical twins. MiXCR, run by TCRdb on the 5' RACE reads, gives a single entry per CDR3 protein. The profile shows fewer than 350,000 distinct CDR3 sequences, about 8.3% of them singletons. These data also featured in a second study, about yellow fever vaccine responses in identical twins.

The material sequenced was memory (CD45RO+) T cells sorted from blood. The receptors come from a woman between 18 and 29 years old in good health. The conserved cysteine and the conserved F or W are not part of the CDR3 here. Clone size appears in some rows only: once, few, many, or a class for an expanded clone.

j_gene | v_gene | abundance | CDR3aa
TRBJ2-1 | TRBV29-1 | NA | SVEGRGYNEQF
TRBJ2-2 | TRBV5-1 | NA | ASSLGTAGTGELF
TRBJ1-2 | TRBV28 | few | ASERDYGYT
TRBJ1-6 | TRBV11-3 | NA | ASSLWPGSSYNSPLH
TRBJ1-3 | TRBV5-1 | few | ASSNGISGNTIY
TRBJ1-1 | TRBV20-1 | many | SAGKATQEAF
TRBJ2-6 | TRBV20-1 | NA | SARGTGANVLT
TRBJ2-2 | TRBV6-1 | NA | ASSGWRGGPNGELF
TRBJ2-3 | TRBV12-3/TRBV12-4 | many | ASRDKGGISSTDTQY
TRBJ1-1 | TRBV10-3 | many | AISERRSTEAF
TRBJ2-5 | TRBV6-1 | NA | ASSDALAGLDQETQY
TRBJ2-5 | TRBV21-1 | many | ASNTGGQGTQY
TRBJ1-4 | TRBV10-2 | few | ASSILGRVAIGEKLF
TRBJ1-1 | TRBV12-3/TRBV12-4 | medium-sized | ASTSQGSAEAF
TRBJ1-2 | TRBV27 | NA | ASSFERGYGYT
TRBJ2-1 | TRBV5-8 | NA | ASSFLHGTGATGEQF
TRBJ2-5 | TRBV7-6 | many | ASSTRQGRAQETQY
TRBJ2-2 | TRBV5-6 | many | ASKNRGLNTGELF
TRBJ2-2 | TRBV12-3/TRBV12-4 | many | ASNGRQMNTGELF
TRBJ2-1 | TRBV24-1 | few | ATSEAGTGSLNEQF
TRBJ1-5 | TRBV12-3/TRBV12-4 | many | ASTPRGNQPQH
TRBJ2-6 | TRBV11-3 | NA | ASSLAVGHGANVLT
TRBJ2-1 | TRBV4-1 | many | ASSQVTGTSGYNEQF
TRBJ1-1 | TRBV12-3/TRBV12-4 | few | ASSLHRINTEAF
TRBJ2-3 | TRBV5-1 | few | ASSLDISRGEQY
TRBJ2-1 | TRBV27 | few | ASKRDSVPYNEQF
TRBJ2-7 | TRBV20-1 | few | SARESGEQY
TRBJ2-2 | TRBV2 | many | ASRATGIGTGELF
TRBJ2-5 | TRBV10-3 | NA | AISEQTGGKETQY
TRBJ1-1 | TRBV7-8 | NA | ASSSTSGNTEAF
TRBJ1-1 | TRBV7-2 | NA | ASSKLPKKMGTEAF
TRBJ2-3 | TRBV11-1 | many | ASSSPDYLTQY
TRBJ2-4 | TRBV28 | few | ASTLREGAGGNIQY
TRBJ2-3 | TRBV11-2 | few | ASSRIGWTDTQY
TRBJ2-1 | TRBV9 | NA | ASSVGLVAYNEQF
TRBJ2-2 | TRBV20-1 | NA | SARDRDTTNTGELF
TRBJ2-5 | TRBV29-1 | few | SVEGEGQGRETQY
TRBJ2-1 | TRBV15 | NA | ATSLTSRDNEQF
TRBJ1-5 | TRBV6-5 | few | ASSYGAGWPQH
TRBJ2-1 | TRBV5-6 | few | ASSLIALNNEQF
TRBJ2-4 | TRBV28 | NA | ASRSRRYGGAKNIQY
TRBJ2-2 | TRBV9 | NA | ASSALAGLNTGELF
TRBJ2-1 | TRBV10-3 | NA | AIKGRTSGLSYNEQF
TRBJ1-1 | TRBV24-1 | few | ATSSDRNTEAF
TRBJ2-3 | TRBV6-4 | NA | ASADTSGGAADTQY
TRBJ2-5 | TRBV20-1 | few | SARDLNYGTTPPETQY
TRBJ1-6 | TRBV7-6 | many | ASSRETGVSPLH
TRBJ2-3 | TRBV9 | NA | ASSVPGRTDTQY
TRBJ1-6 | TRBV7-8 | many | ASSLVGQNNSPLH
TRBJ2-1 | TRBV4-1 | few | ASSQIGTAYNEQF
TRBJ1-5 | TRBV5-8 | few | ASSLGVREPQH
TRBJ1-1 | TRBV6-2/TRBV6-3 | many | ASSYSGEGWTEAF
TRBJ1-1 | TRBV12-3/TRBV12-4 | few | ASSRNFGVETEAF
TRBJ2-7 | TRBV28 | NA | ASSPRTGVSYEQY
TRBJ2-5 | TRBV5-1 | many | ASSLVVGGYQETQY